What follows are 23 T cell receptor beta chains derived from one specimen sequenced in a study of blood T cells in healthy people across ages. Using a J-beta primer mix together with a sample-barcoded 5' primer, a second PCR was run for roughly 7 to 11 cycles. TCRdb recomputed calls from the 5' RACE reads with MiXCR, one row per CDR3 protein. The repertoire holds hundreds of thousands of distinct CDR3 sequences, with under 30% as singletons. The sample consisted of blood. The receptors stem from a woman aged 80 or over in good health.

This clonotype was seen once. This chain's CDR3 is CASSSWSPDTQYF. The CDR3 nucleotides are TGTGCCAGCAGCTCATGGTCCCCAGATACGCAGTATTTT. This chain joins TRBV7-6 and TRBJ2-3; D is unclear. The length of the CDR3 is 13 residues. The ends were cut back, 4 bases at V and 4 bases at J, with 9 bases in the middle. From germline, CDR1 is SGHVS and CDR2 FNYEAQ.

This clonotype was seen many times. The J gene is TRBJ2-7, the V gene TRBV7-8; TRBD1 agrees at 8 bases. The V and J ends lost 7 bases and 2 bases, in that order; junction bases with no gene match: 7. CDR3 length equals 14 residues. The germline V gene has CDR1 SGHVS and CDR2 FQNEAQ. This chain's CDR3 is CASNQTGQAYEQYF. The CDR3 bases are TGTGCCAGCAATCAAACGGGACAGGCCTACGAGCAGTACTTC.

As concerns this clonotype: A clone one base away is much larger, so this may be a read error. The V and J genes are TRBV30 and TRBJ2-1; 10 bases are a match to TRBD2. Germline CDR1 GTSNPN, CDR2 SVGIG (reference sequence). Trimming took 1 base from V and 7 from J; bases not matched to a gene: 7. The CDR3 extends over 15 amino acids. The CDR3 DNA is TGTGCCTGGAGTGCAGGCAGCGGGGGGGCTAATGAGCAGTTCTTC. It is translated as CAWSAGSGGANEQFF.

This clonotype was counted at least ten times. V gene TRBV20-1 combines with J gene TRBJ2-5; 8 nucleotides line up with TRBD2. The CDR3 length is 15 residues. CDR1 and CDR2 (germline): DFQATT, SNEGSKA (reference sequence). V was pared by 0 bases and J by 13 bases, with 16 bases of the junction left unmatched. CDR3 bases: TGCAGTGCTAGAGATCTGAGGCGGGGGGTACCGCCCCCGTACTTC. This encodes CSARDLRRGVPPPYF.

V is TRBV2 and J is TRBJ1-1, with unresolved D. The germline CDR1 and CDR2 sequences are SNHLY and FYNNEI. The length of the CDR3 is 17 residues. Between the trimmed V and J ends, which lost 5 bases and 0 bases, there was a span of 19 bases. The CDR3 DNA sequence: TGTGCCAGCAGTCCGTTCACCGGGGAGATAATGAACACTGAAGCTTTCTTT. This encodes CASSPFTGEIMNTEAFF.

The rearrangement uses TRBV5-6 and TRBJ2-7; D remains ambiguous. CDR1 and CDR2 (germline): SGHDT, YYEEEE. This CDR3 is 12 amino acids long. The V end was cut by 4 bases, the J end by 2 bases, with 7 bases between. CDR3 bases: TGTGCCAGCAGCCACCAGACCTACGAGCAGTACTTC. Translating gives CASSHQTYEQYF.

A note on this clonotype: Being one base from a much bigger clone, this may be a read error. This chain joins TRBV6-5 and TRBJ2-1; TRBD2 matches 11 bases. Per germline, CDR1 MNHEY and CDR2 SVGAGI. The CDR3 has 16 residues. CDR3 protein: CASTTGGLAVYSEQFF. The CDR3, as DNA: TGTGCCAGCACCACCGGGGGACTAGCGGTTTACAGTGAGCAGTTCTTC.

There are a few counts of this clonotype. The chain has TRBV4-1 and TRBJ1-5, with 9 bases identical to TRBD1. With 0 bases clipped from V and 7 bases from J, the junction kept 10 bases outside the gene matches. Germline V gene lookup returns CDR1 MGHRA and CDR2 YSYEKL. The CDR3 loop spans 17 amino acids. The chain's CDR3 is CASSQDPGQGFGQPQHF. CDR3 DNA sequence: TGCGCCAGCAGCCAAGATCCGGGACAGGGTTTCGGGCAGCCCCAGCATTTT.

This clonotype showed up many times. The chain uses TRBV10-3 and TRBJ2-1; TRBD2 matches 8 bases. The germline CDR1 and CDR2 sequences are ENHRY and SYGVKD. The CDR3 consists of 16 residues. With 3 bases clipped from V and 1 base from J, the junction kept 5 bases outside the gene matches. For the CDR3, the DNA is TGTGCCATCAGTGATTCCCTAGCGGGTTCCTACAATGAGCAGTTCTTC. The encoded protein is CAISDSLAGSYNEQFF.

This clonotype has ten or more counts. CDR3 DNA: TGTGCCAGCAGCTACCGACAGGGCGTGAGGGAGACCCAGTACTTC. Its translation is CASSYRQGVRETQYF. The chain uses TRBV12-3 or TRBV12-4 and TRBJ2-5, with 7 positions matching TRBD1. The CDR3 has 15 amino acids. V shed 6 bases, J shed 5 bases, and the junction held 12 bases outside the gene matches.

The chain couples TRBV5-1 to TRBJ2-7; no clear D gene. The CDR3 covers 15 residues. V lost 0 bases, J lost 1 base, and 11 bases lay in between. Looked up from germline, CDR1 is SGHRS and CDR2 is YFSETQ. CDR3 protein: CASSLGRLQSYEQYF. The CDR3, as DNA: TGCGCCAGCAGCTTGGGCCGGCTACAGTCCTACGAGCAGTACTTC.

Only one count was recorded for this clonotype. This chain joins TRBV6-1 and TRBJ2-4; the match to TRBD1 covers 9 bases. The junction had 8 bases not matched to a gene; V was cut back by 11 bases and J by 0 bases. CDR1 is MNHNS, CDR2 SASEGT, per germline. This CDR3 contains 15 residues. CDR3 DNA sequence: TGTGCCGGCACTACAGGGGGCCAAGCCAAAAACATTCAGTACTTC. Its translation: CAGTTGGQAKNIQYF.

The chain is built from TRBV7-8 and TRBJ1-6; 8 positions match TRBD1. Germline CDR1 is SGHVS and CDR2 is FQNEAQ. This CDR3 spans 15 amino acids. The trim removed 10 bases at V and 10 bases at J, leaving 15 bases unmatched. CDR3 sequence reads: CATNAQGAMASPLHF. CDR3 DNA sequence: TGTGCCACCAATGCCCAGGGGGCGATGGCGTCACCCCTCCACTTT.

In this sample, this clonotype turned up many times. J is TRBJ1-2 and V is TRBV28; D is perhaps TRBD1 (5 bases). This CDR3 is 15 amino acids long. The ends were cut back, 7 bases at V and 2 bases at J, with 17 bases in the middle. Germline CDR1 and CDR2: MDHEN and SYDVKM. As DNA, the CDR3 is TGTGCCAGCACCATCCCCGGGACGGAGAACTATGGCTACACCTTC. This translates into CASTIPGTENYGYTF.

This clonotype has at least ten counts. The chain recombines TRBV2 with TRBJ2-3; 12 bases fit TRBD2. Germline V gene sequence: CDR1 SNHLY, CDR2 FYNNEI. V shed 8 bases and J 0 bases; nucleotides not matched to a gene: 3. The CDR3 covers 15 residues. CDR3 sequence: CASGLAGLSTDTQYF. Written as DNA, the CDR3 is TGTGCCAGCGGACTAGCGGGGCTTAGCACAGATACGCAGTATTTT.

This sequence joins TRBV7-2 and TRBJ1-4; D unclear. The CDR3 sequence is 15 residues long. Germline V lookup: CDR1 SGHTA, CDR2 FQGNSA. Trimming removed 1 base from V and 8 bases from J, with 14 bases in between. The CDR3 DNA is TGTGCCAGCAGCTTAGGGGTCAGGATTAAGGAAAAACTGTTTTTT. It is translated as CASSLGVRIKEKLFF.

In regard to this clonotype: This may be a read error, as it is one base from a much larger clone. This chain connects TRBV5-5 to TRBJ2-3; possible D gene TRBD2, 8 bases. The V and J ends lost 6 bases and 5 bases respectively, with 19 bases between them. The germline V gene encodes CDR1 SGHKS and CDR2 YYEKEE (reference sequence). CDR3 size: 15 residues. CDR3: CASNRGTGGRDTQYF. The DNA for the CDR3 is TGTGCCAGCAACAGGGGCACGGGGGGGCGAGATACGCAGTATTTT.

This clonotype occurred a few times. V is TRBV2 and J is TRBJ2-4; a possible D gene is TRBD1 (6 bases). V lost 3 bases and J 0 bases, leaving 15 bases between the germline ends. The germline CDR1 and CDR2 sequences are SNHLY and FYNNEI. The CDR3 length is 17 residues. The CDR3 DNA reads TGTGCCAGCAGTGAGGTGGGGGCAGAACTAGCCAAAAACATTCAGTACTTC. Amino acid sequence: CASSEVGAELAKNIQYF.

The count of this clonotype is one. The chain employs TRBV6-2 or TRBV6-3 and TRBJ2-5, with D possibly being TRBD2 (6 bases). The tail of the sequence fits TRBJ2-7 better, so the J call may be wrong. From germline, CDR1 is MNHEY and CDR2 SVGEGT. This CDR3 has 14 residues. The CDR3 is CASSQGLQGDEQYF. CDR3 nucleotides: TGTGCCAGCAGCCAGGGACTTCAAGGAGACGAGCAGTACTTC.

At least ten counts were recorded for this clonotype. One junction end disagrees with the germline gene, perhaps due to a read error. The V call is TRBV3-1, the J call TRBJ1-1; TRBD1 agrees at 9 bases. This CDR3 is 17 amino acids long. CDR1 is LGHDT, CDR2 YNNKEL, per germline (reference sequence). The CDR3 region is CASTQQGAKTMNTEAFF. CDR3 bases: TGTGCCAGCACCCAACAGGGGGCCAAAACCATGAACACTGAAGCTTTCTTT.

CDR3 nucleotides: TGTGCCAGCAGCCAAGATCCGGGGACAGCCCAGCATTTT. Translated: CASSQDPGTAQHF. The chain is built from TRBV3-1 and TRBJ1-5, with TRBD1 matching 7 bases. CDR3 size: 13 residues. V trimming: 0 bases; J trimming: 11 bases; junction bases outside the gene matches: 4. Looked up from germline, CDR1 is LGHDT and CDR2 is YNNKEL (reference sequence).

Comment on this clonotype: This may be a read error: a much more frequent sequence differs by one nucleotide. J is TRBJ1-2 and V is TRBV15; the match to TRBD1 covers 8 bases. The CDR3 has 14 amino acids. With V trimmed by 5 bases and J by 10 bases, 12 bases remained unmatched. From germline, CDR1 is LNHNV and CDR2 YYDKDF (reference sequence). This chain's CDR3 is CATSGWTGRDDYTF. The CDR3 DNA sequence: TGTGCCACCAGCGGGTGGACAGGGAGGGATGACTACACCTTC.

As concerns this clonotype: This may be a read error: a much more frequent sequence differs by one nucleotide. The chain links TRBV11-2 to TRBJ2-5; TRBD2 agrees at 8 bases. The DNA matches TRBJ2-7 better at its end, which makes the J call doubtful. Germline CDR1 is SGHAT and CDR2 is FQNNGV. This CDR3 spans 15 amino acids. CDR3 in amino acids: CASSPGGWTGPEQYF. The CDR3 nucleotides are TGTGCCAGCAGCCCGGGGGGGTGGACCGGGCCCGAGCAGTACTTC.